This record concerns one T cell receptor beta chain sequence. Its target is unknown. The data were taken from a study of regulatory T cells in long-lasting Graves disease. Whole-study results and caveats: Patients with persistent disease shared some 3,000 public clonotypes, outpacing the 966 shared by new patients. Possibly, accuracy suffered from the small sample size.

The authors built TCR beta libraries using iRepertoire HTBI primers and Arm-PCR of CDR3 regions. Per the study methods: Analysis of the samples identified 60 to 75 TRBV and more than eleven TRBJ segments. In TCRdb, the multiplex PCR reads were re-called with MiXCR into one record per CDR3 protein. TCRdb assigned the V and J calls; the authors' analysis was not used. The repertoire holds about 400,000 distinct CDR3 sequences, roughly 20% seen once, with less than 25% in the top ten. Time point denoted: persistent/refractory GD, antithyroid drugs over 5 years with positive TRAb. Generation of the TCR library employed RNA extracted from PBMCs. Germline V gives CDR1 SNHLY, CDR2 FYNNEI. The CDR3 has 15 residues. V trimming: 7 bases; J trimming: 4 bases; junction bases outside the gene matches: 9.

Sequenced material: peripheral blood mononuclear cells (PBMCs), taken when the disease was refractory, from a patient treated with antithyroid drugs. This clonotype was sampled from a female donor with Graves disease. This sequence joins TRBV2 and TRBJ2-3; 9 nucleotides match TRBD2. CDR3 bases: TGTGCCAGCACCTGGACTAGCGTCCCTTCAGATACGCAGTATTTT. Amino acid sequence: CASTWTSVPSDTQYF.